One and the same sample provided the 25 T cell receptor beta chains below, sequenced in a study of blood T cell repertoires in COVID-19. This table comes from immunoSEQ multiplex PCR, and its TCRdb copy is limited to in-frame clones, with some not included. The sample consists of 170,000 or so clones, approximately 80% of them appearing once. Specimen: peripheral blood. Receptors were obtained from a human donor in a cohort sampled during active COVID-19.

This chain joins TRBV2 and TRBJ1-5; 7 bases map to TRBD1. This CDR3 is built from 14 residues. After removal of 6 bases from V and 6 bases from J, the junction contained 8 bases not matched to a gene. Looked up from germline, CDR1 is SNHLY and CDR2 is FYNNEI. The CDR3 DNA follows: TGTGCCAGCAGACCAGACAGGGCCCCTCAGCCCCAGCATTTT. It translates to CASRPDRAPQPQHF.

A word on this clone: This CDR3 is also generated by other DNA sequences in the sample. The rearrangement joins TRBV10-1 to TRBJ2-7; perhaps TRBD2 as D (6 bases). CDR3 length equals 14 residues. V lost 3 bases to trimming and J lost 1 base, with 10 bases between them. Germline CDR1 is WNHNN and CDR2 is SYGVQD (reference sequence). This CDR3 is CASSDHRGSYEQYF. The CDR3 coding sequence is TGCGCCAGCAGTGACCATCGGGGGTCCTACGAGCAGTACTTC.

The chain employs TRBV19 and TRBJ2-7, with a weak D call TRBD1 (6 bases). The V end lost 3 bases, the J end lost 0 bases, and 15 bases lay between the germline ends. Germline V gene data show CDR1 as LNHDA and CDR2 as SQIVND (reference sequence). The CDR3 is made up of 16 amino acids. CDR3 amino acids: CASSITRTASSYEQYF. The CDR3 DNA reads as TGTGCCAGTAGTATCACCCGGACAGCTAGCTCCTACGAGCAGTACTTC. Filled out from reference TRBV19 and TRBJ2-7, the complete variable domain reads DGGITQSPKYLFRKEGQNVTLSCEQNLNHDAMYWYRQDPGQGLRLIYYSQIVNDFQKGDIAEGYSVSREKKESFPLTVTSAQKNPTAFYLCASSITRTASSYEQYFGPGTRLTVT.

V and J are TRBV7-6 and TRBJ2-7; 8 nucleotides agree with TRBD2. With 6 bases clipped from V and 6 bases from J, the junction kept 7 bases outside the gene matches. CDR1 SGHVS and CDR2 FNYEAQ come from the germline V gene. The CDR3 is 13 residues long. The chain's CDR3 is CASRSGTRGEQYF. In DNA form, the CDR3 reads TGTGCCAGCAGATCCGGGACTAGGGGCGAGCAGTACTTC.

The chain has TRBV6-2 or TRBV6-3 and TRBJ2-7; 7 bases fit TRBD1. V shed 4 bases, J shed 5 bases, and the junction held 14 bases outside the gene matches. CDR1 and CDR2 (germline): MNHEY, SVGEGT. The CDR3 extends over 16 amino acids. The CDR3 DNA is TGTGCCAGCAGTTCCCCCCCCCACAGGGGTGCGGACGAGCAGTACTTC. Its protein is CASSSPPHRGADEQYF.

This clone was recorded once. The genes are TRBV5-1 and TRBJ2-7; a weak D match, TRBD1 (5 bases). Trimming removed 4 bases at V and 4 bases at J, with 9 bases between. The CDR3 spans 12 residues. Looked up from germline, CDR1 is SGHRS and CDR2 is YFSETQ. CDR3 coding DNA: TGCGCCAGCAGCCCCGACAGATACGAGCAGTACTTC. This gives the protein CASSPDRYEQYF.

The V call is TRBV4-1, the J call TRBJ2-7, with TRBD1 identical over 8 bases. After removal of 2 bases from V and 5 bases from J, the junction contained 5 bases not matched to a gene. The CDR3 contains 14 residues. In germline, CDR1 is MGHRA, CDR2 YSYEKL. In DNA, the CDR3 is TGCGCCAGCAGCCAAAGCCGACAGGGGAACGAGCAGTACTTC. Translated: CASSQSRQGNEQYF.

This clone was recorded a few times. The chain links TRBV5-4 to TRBJ2-1, with D tentatively TRBD1 (6 bases). Trimming took off 4 bases at V and 4 bases at J, with 9 bases between the two ends. This CDR3 region has 13 residues. Germline V CDR1 and CDR2: SGHNT, YYREEE (reference sequence). The DNA of the CDR3 is TGTGCCAGCAGCCGGACAGAGTACAATGAGCAGTTCTTC. Amino acids: CASSRTEYNEQFF.

The chain couples TRBV3-1 (or the pseudogene TRBV3-2) to TRBJ1-4, with 8 bases identical to TRBD1. CDR3 length: 15 residues. Germline V lookup: CDR1 LGHDT, CDR2 YNNKEL (reference sequence). Losses at the gene ends were 8 bases for V and 3 bases for J; bases not matched to a gene: 8. Here the CDR3 DNA reads TGTGCCAGCGGACCGACAGGGGTCCCTAATGAAAAACTGTTTTTT. Amino acids: CASGPTGVPNEKLFF.

The chain links TRBV7-9 to TRBJ1-3, with 7 bases that match TRBD1. The CDR3 totals 15 residues. In germline, CDR1 is SEHNR, CDR2 FQNEAQ (reference sequence). With 1 base clipped from V and 2 bases from J, the junction kept 2 bases outside the gene matches. CDR3 loop: CASSLGDRAGNTIYF. CDR3 nucleotide sequence: TGTGCCAGCAGCTTAGGAGACAGGGCTGGAAACACCATATATTTT.

In this sample, this clone turned up once. This rearrangement joins TRBV7-2 to TRBJ1-6; no definite D call. CDR3 size: 14 residues. Germline V gene sequence: CDR1 SGHTA, CDR2 FQGNSA. V gave up 5 bases and J gave up 10 bases, with 15 bases separating them. The CDR3 region is CASSAGIRQSPLHF. DNA for the CDR3: TGTGCCAGCAGCGCCGGGATCCGGCAGTCACCCCTCCACTTT.

The chain combines TRBV6-5 with TRBJ2-5; 9 bases fit TRBD2. V trimming: 7 bases; J trimming: 4 bases; junction bases outside the gene matches: 10. The CDR3 has 15 amino acids. Germline V gene sequence: CDR1 MNHEY, CDR2 SVGAGI. The CDR3 region has the DNA TGTGCCAGCACCACCGGGACTAGCAGGTCAGAGACCCAGTACTTC. This sequence encodes CASTTGTSRSETQYF.

This chain joins TRBV18 and TRBJ2-5; D perhaps matches TRBD2 (5 bases). Per the germline V gene, CDR1 is KGHSH and CDR2 is LQKENI. V gave up 4 bases and J gave up 5 bases, with 14 bases separating them. The CDR3 contains 14 residues. In DNA form, the CDR3 reads TGTGCCAGCTCACTGGGAGTTCCCGAGGAGACCCAGTACTTC. Translating it yields CASSLGVPEETQYF.

This clone was counted between two and nine times. The same CDR3 is also encoded by other DNA sequences in this sample. This rearrangement joins TRBV6-5 to TRBJ1-1; 9 nucleotides agree with TRBD1. V lost 0 bases, J lost 4 bases, and 0 bases stayed unmatched. The CDR3 totals 14 residues. The germline CDR1 and CDR2 sequences are MNHEY and SVGAGI. This chain's CDR3 is CASSYSGQGTEAFF. CDR3 coding DNA: TGTGCCAGCAGTTACTCGGGACAGGGCACTGAAGCTTTCTTT.

CDR3 sequence (DNA): TGTGCCAGCAGCCGGACAGGGGGCGAGCAGTACTTC. It is translated as CASSRTGGEQYF. This chain uses TRBV27 with TRBJ2-7, with 10 bases aligning to TRBD1. V trimming: 6 bases; J trimming: 6 bases; junction bases outside the gene matches: 2. Germline assignment: CDR1 MNHEY and CDR2 SMNVEV (reference sequence). The CDR3 consists of 12 residues.

The V and J genes are TRBV28 and TRBJ2-2, with TRBD2 identical over 14 bases. The CDR3 has 16 residues. The germline CDR1 and CDR2 sequences are MDHEN and SYDVKM. With 4 bases clipped from V and 5 bases from J, the junction kept 3 bases outside the gene matches. CDR3 DNA sequence: TGTGCCAGCAGTTCCGGACTAGCGGGAGGTACCGGGGAGCTGTTTTTT. Protein: CASSSGLAGGTGELFF.

The rearrangement uses TRBV28 and TRBJ2-1; 10 bases agree with TRBD2. V lost 6 bases to trimming and J lost 6 bases; unmatched junction nucleotides: 11. Germline CDR1 is MDHEN and CDR2 is SYDVKM. CDR3 length: 16 residues. The chain's CDR3 is CASSPTRTSGANEQFF. The CDR3 nucleotides read TGTGCCAGCAGCCCCACCAGGACTAGCGGAGCCAATGAGCAGTTCTTC.

CDR3 amino acids: CASSVTGAGLEQYF. CDR3 DNA: TGTGCCAGCAGCGTGACAGGGGCGGGACTCGAGCAGTACTTC. The rearrangement links TRBV9 to TRBJ2-7, with 8 bases lining up with TRBD1. In germline, CDR1 is SGDLS, CDR2 YYNGEE. Trimming removed 2 bases from V and 6 bases from J; junction bases left unmatched: 7. CDR3 size: 14 residues. Drawing the rest from reference TRBV9 and TRBJ2-7, the complete variable domain is DSGVTQTPKHLITATGQRVTLRCSPRSGDLSVYWYQQSLDQGLQFLIQYYNGEERAKGNILERFSAQQFPDLHSELNLSSLELGDSALYFCASSVTGAGLEQYFGPGTRLTVT.

CDR3 sequence: CASSLDPYAGANVLTF. In DNA, the CDR3 is TGTGCCAGCAGCTTAGATCCCTATGCTGGGGCCAACGTCCTGACTTTC. The V and J genes are TRBV5-4 and TRBJ2-6; D is uncertain. V shed 2 bases and J shed 2 bases, with 11 bases lying between them. CDR1 is SGHNT, CDR2 YYREEE, per germline (reference sequence). This CDR3 region has 16 residues.

V and J are TRBV19 and TRBJ1-5; 9 positions match TRBD1. Losses at the gene ends were 7 bases for V and 3 bases for J; bases not matched to a gene: 10. CDR1 and CDR2 from the germline V gene are LNHDA and SQIVND (reference sequence). This CDR3 is built from 16 residues. The CDR3 reads CASTRQGGDPNQPQHF. The CDR3 DNA reads TGTGCCAGTACAAGACAGGGGGGAGACCCCAATCAGCCCCAGCATTTT. Looking up the rest from reference TRBV19 and TRBJ1-5 gives the full variable domain: DGGITQSPKYLFRKEGQNVTLSCEQNLNHDAMYWYRQDPGQGLRLIYYSQIVNDFQKGDIAEGYSVSREKKESFPLTVTSAQKNPTAFYLCASTRQGGDPNQPQHFGDGTRLSIL.

This sequence joins TRBV6-5 and TRBJ2-2; TRBD1 might be the D (5 bases). The V end was cut by 0 bases, the J end by 9 bases, with 8 bases between. This CDR3 contains 13 residues. Germline V gives CDR1 MNHEY, CDR2 SVGAGI. DNA for the CDR3: TGTGCCAGCAGTTACTCGGGGCGAAGGGAGCTGTTTTTT. Protein product: CASSYSGRRELFF.

The chain combines TRBV4-3 with TRBJ1-3; D perhaps matches TRBD1 (5 bases). This CDR3 has 16 residues. The V end lost 1 base, the J end lost 4 bases, and 14 bases lay between the germline ends. Germline assignment: CDR1 LGHNA and CDR2 YSLEER. CDR3 sequence: CASSQGVTVAGNTIYF. CDR3 nucleotide sequence: TGCGCCAGCAGCCAAGGCGTGACAGTAGCCGGAAACACCATATATTTT.

V is TRBV2 and J is TRBJ1-1; D is unresolved. The CDR3 is made up of 13 amino acids. Trimming shortened V by 8 bases and J by 1 base, and 11 bases separated the two germline ends. CDR1 is SNHLY and CDR2 is FYNNEI in the germline V gene. The CDR3 sequence is CASAEVPNTEAFF. CDR3 sequence (DNA): TGTGCCAGCGCGGAAGTCCCGAACACTGAAGCTTTCTTT.

This clone came up once. The chain uses TRBV5-6 and TRBJ2-7; 9 positions agree with TRBD1. The CDR3 has 15 residues. J gave up 4 bases and V 1 base, and 6 bases lay outside the gene matches. Per the germline V gene, CDR1 is SGHDT and CDR2 is YYEEEE. The CDR3: CASSLFGQGLYEQYF. The CDR3 DNA follows: TGTGCCAGCAGCTTGTTCGGACAGGGGCTTTACGAGCAGTACTTC.

This clone has just a few counts. The rearrangement joins TRBV5-1 to TRBJ1-2, with no clear D. Germline assignment: CDR1 SGHRS and CDR2 YFSETQ. This CDR3 has 15 residues. Between the trimmed V and J ends, which lost 4 bases and 0 bases, there was a span of 13 bases. The CDR3 reads CASSPAELTNYGYTF. DNA for the CDR3: TGCGCCAGCAGCCCCGCAGAACTAACTAACTATGGCTACACCTTC.